Listed here is a single T cell receptor beta chain. Up to 2 ug genomic DNA was used for TCRB CDR3 amplification. The PCR used 60 V beta and 13 J beta primers. Method: immunoSEQ multiplex PCR; TCRdb's copy keeps in-frame clones and lacks some. The repertoire holds 50,000 to 75,000 clones, with over 65% as singletons. The record originates from a study of glioma-infiltrating T cells after dendritic cell vaccination. CDR1 is KGHSH and CDR2 is LQKENI in the germline V gene. V was shortened by 5 bases and J by 9 bases, with 11 bases between the two germline ends. The CDR3 is made up of 13 amino acids. The time point is: after dendritic cell vaccination, including at tumor progression/relapse.

Here the sequenced sample was blood, taken after dendritic cell vaccination. V and J are TRBV18 and TRBJ1-6; unclear D gene. The sequence was collected from a human donor with glioblastoma. CDR3 nucleotides: TGTGCCAGCTCAGGCGCGGTTCCTTCACCCCTCCACTTT. Its protein is CASSGAVPSPLHF.